This entry describes one T cell receptor (beta chain). Its antigen is unidentified. The data belong to a study of blood T cells in healthy people across ages. General study points: Underestimates were what the diversity estimates from one million T cells were considered to be. It was the long-lived donors that had more naive CD4+ cells and higher diversity than aged donors.

A sample-barcoded 5' primer and a J-beta primer mix were used in a second PCR of roughly 7 to 12 cycles. TCRdb used MiXCR to reprocess the 5' RACE reads, holding one entry per CDR3 protein. The sample has about 640,000 distinct CDR3 sequences, approximately 59% seen once. The donors, all healthy, were Caucasians living in Russia, aged 6 to 90. V lost 1 base and J 4 bases, leaving 16 bases between the germline ends. The germline CDR1 and CDR2 sequences are SQVTM and ANQGSEA. This CDR3 has 15 residues. Sequences were obtained from blood. The rearrangement joins TRBV29-1 to TRBJ1-2, with a tentative D call TRBD1 (6 bases). The clonotype was recovered from a man between 60 and 75 years old in good health. CDR3 in amino acids: CSVEAVAGVGYGYTF. CDR3 DNA: TGCAGCGTTGAAGCCGTCGCAGGGGTGGGCTATGGCTACACCTTC.